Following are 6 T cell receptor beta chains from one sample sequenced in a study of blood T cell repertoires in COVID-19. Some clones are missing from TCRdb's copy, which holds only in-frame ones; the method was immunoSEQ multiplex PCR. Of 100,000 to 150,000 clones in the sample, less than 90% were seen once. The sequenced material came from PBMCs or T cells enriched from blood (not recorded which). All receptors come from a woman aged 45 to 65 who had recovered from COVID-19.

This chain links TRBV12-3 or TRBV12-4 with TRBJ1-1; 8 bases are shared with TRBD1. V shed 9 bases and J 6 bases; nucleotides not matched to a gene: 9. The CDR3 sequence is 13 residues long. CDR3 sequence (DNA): TGTGCCAGTTACAGGGGGTTGAATCCTGAAGCTTTCTTT. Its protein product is CASYRGLNPEAFF.

The CDR3 DNA reads TGCGCCAGCAGCTTGCGGACAGGGGGCGAGGTGAACACTGAAGCTTTCTTT. It codes for CASSLRTGGEVNTEAFF. The gene calls are TRBV5-1 and TRBJ1-1, with 11 bases aligning to TRBD1. This CDR3 is 17 amino acids long. V was pared by 1 base and J by 0 bases, with 5 bases of the junction left unmatched. Germline values: CDR1 SGHRS, CDR2 YFSETQ. Full variable domain (outside the CDR3, taken from reference TRBV5-1 and TRBJ1-1): KAGVTQTPRYLIKTRGQQVTLSCSPISGHRSVSWYQQTPGQGLQFLFEYFSETQRNKGNFPGRFSGRQFSNSRSEMNVSTLELGDSALYLCASSLRTGGEVNTEAFFGQGTRLTVV.

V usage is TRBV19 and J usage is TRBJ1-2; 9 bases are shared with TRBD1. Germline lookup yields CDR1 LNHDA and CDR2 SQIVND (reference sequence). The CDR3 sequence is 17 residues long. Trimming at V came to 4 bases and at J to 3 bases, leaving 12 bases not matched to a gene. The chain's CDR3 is CASSSLYRDRVHYGYTF. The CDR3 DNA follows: TGTGCCAGTAGTAGTCTTTACCGGGACAGGGTTCACTATGGCTACACCTTC.

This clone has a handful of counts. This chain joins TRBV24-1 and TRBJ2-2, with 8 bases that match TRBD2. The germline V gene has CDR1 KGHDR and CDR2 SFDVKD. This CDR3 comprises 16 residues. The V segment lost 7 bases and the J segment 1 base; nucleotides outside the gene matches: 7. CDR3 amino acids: CATSGTGGLNTGELFF. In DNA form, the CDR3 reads TGTGCCACCAGCGGTACGGGAGGGCTGAACACCGGGGAGCTGTTTTTT.

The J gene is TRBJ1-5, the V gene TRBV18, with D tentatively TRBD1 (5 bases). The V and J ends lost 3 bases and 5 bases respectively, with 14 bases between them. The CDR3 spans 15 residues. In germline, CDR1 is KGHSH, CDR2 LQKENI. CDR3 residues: CASSPRQYSDQPQHF. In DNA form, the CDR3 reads TGTGCCAGCTCACCTCGACAGTATTCGGATCAGCCCCAGCATTTT.

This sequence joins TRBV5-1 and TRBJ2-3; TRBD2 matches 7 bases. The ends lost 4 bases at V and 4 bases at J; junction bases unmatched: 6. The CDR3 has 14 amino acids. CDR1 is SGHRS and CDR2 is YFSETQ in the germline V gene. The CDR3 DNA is TGCGCCAGCAGCATTGGGGGGGGACCAGATACGCAGTATTTT. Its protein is CASSIGGGPDTQYF.